This entry lists 23 T cell receptor beta chains sequenced from one sample in a study of T cell repertoires in cytomegalovirus infection. TCRdb called the reads again in MiXCR, with one record for every CDR3 protein. The sample carries about 300,000 distinct CDR3 sequences, 9.6% recorded once. The specimen sequenced was PBMCs. These receptors were collected from a human donor in good health (CMV status not recorded). Some clones in this sample may be carry-over from other donors' samples.

This clonotype is medium-sized (0.01 to 0.1%) by share. The V and J genes are TRBV7-8 and TRBJ2-7, with D perhaps TRBD2 (5 bases). There are 17 residues in the CDR3. Germline V lookup: CDR1 SGHVS, CDR2 FQNEAQ. V lost 1 base and J lost 4, with 20 bases in between. CDR3 sequence reads: CASSLGSGGRSFYEQYV. The CDR3, as DNA: TGTGCCAGCAGCTTAGGGAGCGGAGGCCGTAGTTTTTACGAGCAGTACGTC.

This clonotype was counted many times. V usage is TRBV27 and J usage is TRBJ2-5; the D is unclear. Trimming took 4 bases from V and 4 from J, leaving 16 bases between them. Per germline, CDR1 MNHEY and CDR2 SMNVEV (reference sequence). The CDR3 spans 15 residues. CDR3 sequence: CASSSPTRRRETQYF. The CDR3 region has the DNA TGTGCCAGCAGTTCACCTACCCGCCGACGAGAGACCCAGTACTTC.

Worth noting for this clonotype: At one of its ends the junction is not consistent with the germline gene, which may arise from a read error. The V call is TRBV23-1, the J call TRBJ1-1; a weak D match, TRBD1 (5 bases). TRBV23-1 is designated an ORF whose function remains uncertain. The CDR3 is 11 residues long. CDR3 in amino acids: CASIEGTEASF. The CDR3 DNA sequence: TGCGCCAGCATCGAGGGGACTGAAGCTTCCTTT.

In its sample, this clonotype was seen many times. The chain employs TRBV6-1 and TRBJ1-3; possible D gene TRBD1, 5 bases. The CDR3 is made up of 16 amino acids. V shed 2 bases and J shed 0 bases, with 11 bases lying between them. The V gene's germline CDR1 is MNHNS and CDR2 SASEGT. Written as DNA, the CDR3 is TGTGCCAGCAGTGAAATGGGACGGAGCTCTGGAAACACCATATATTTT. Protein product: CASSEMGRSSGNTIYF.

This clonotype was seen at least ten times. The chain employs TRBV7-3 and TRBJ1-1; weak D call: TRBD1 (6 bases). The CDR3 spans 13 residues. Per the germline V gene, CDR1 is SGHTA and CDR2 is FQGTGA. V lost 1 base and J 7 bases, leaving 10 bases between the germline ends. The CDR3 region is CASSLSRGDEAFF. CDR3 sequence (DNA): TGTGCCAGCAGCTTAAGCAGGGGCGATGAAGCTTTCTTT.

This clonotype was recorded at least ten times. The V call is TRBV6-1, the J call TRBJ1-2; D perhaps matches TRBD1 (6 bases). Trimming pared 7 bases from V and 8 bases from J, leaving 14 bases between. The CDR3 has 12 amino acids. Germline CDR1 and CDR2: MNHNS and SASEGT. The CDR3: CASKVQGRGYTF. In DNA form, the CDR3 reads TGTGCCAGCAAGGTTCAGGGGAGGGGCTACACCTTC.

This clonotype appeared many times. The rearrangement uses TRBV5-1 and TRBJ1-5, with D unclear. The CDR3 is 14 residues long. CDR1 and CDR2 (germline): SGHRS, YFSETQ. Trimming shortened V by 4 bases and J by 0 bases, and 8 bases separated the two germline ends. DNA of the CDR3: TGCGCCAGCAGCCACGATCTTAGCAATCAGCCCCAGCATTTT. Translation: CASSHDLSNQPQHF. The whole variable domain, remainder taken from reference TRBV5-1 and TRBJ1-5, is KAGVTQTPRYLIKTRGQQVTLSCSPISGHRSVSWYQQTPGQGLQFLFEYFSETQRNKGNFPGRFSGRQFSNSRSEMNVSTLELGDSALYLCASSHDLSNQPQHFGDGTRLSIL.

This clonotype was seen more than once but under ten times. The chain combines TRBV6-5 with TRBJ1-2; weak D call: TRBD1 (5 bases). There are 13 residues in the CDR3. Per the germline V gene, CDR1 is MNHEY and CDR2 is SVGAGI. Trimming left V 1 base short and J 5 bases short, with 8 bases between. The CDR3 sequence: CASSYYGGYGYTF. Written as DNA, the CDR3 is TGTGCCAGCAGTTACTATGGGGGGTATGGCTACACCTTC.

The V call is TRBV28, the J call TRBJ1-2, with D hard to call. Trimming stripped 2 bases from V and 8 bases from J, with 15 bases between. The CDR3 loop spans 14 amino acids. In germline, CDR1 is MDHEN, CDR2 SYDVKM. CDR3 coding DNA: TGTGCCAGCAGTTTAGGGCAGAAGGGTAACGGCTACACCTTC. This sequence encodes CASSLGQKGNGYTF.

The chain joins TRBV7-9 to TRBJ1-2, with no clear D. V lost 1 base and J lost 7, with 16 bases in between. CDR1 is SEHNR, CDR2 FQNEAQ, per germline (reference sequence). The CDR3 extends over 15 amino acids. The CDR3 is CASSLGSLRPSGYTF. The DNA of the CDR3 is TGTGCCAGCAGCTTAGGCAGCCTCCGACCTAGTGGCTACACCTTC.

The rearrangement joins TRBV28 to TRBJ2-1; tentatively, D is TRBD1 or TRBD2 (5 bases each). The germline gives CDR1 MDHEN, CDR2 SYDVKM. This CDR3 contains 15 residues. Trimming stripped 7 bases from V and 9 bases from J, with 22 bases between. The CDR3 loop is CASTLRGTFYGEQFF. CDR3 DNA: TGTGCCAGCACCTTAAGAGGGACCTTCTACGGTGAGCAGTTCTTC.

This clonotype was recorded at least ten times. This chain connects TRBV5-4 to TRBJ2-1, with D maybe TRBD2 (5 bases). The CDR3 sequence is 13 residues long. Germline V CDR1 and CDR2: SGHNT, YYREEE (reference sequence). The V end was cut by 4 bases, the J end by 6 bases, with 11 bases between. This CDR3 is CASSRDRLNEQFF. CDR3 nucleotides: TGTGCCAGCAGCCGGGATCGGCTCAATGAGCAGTTCTTC.

This clonotype was seen ten or more times. The V gene is TRBV28, the J gene TRBJ2-5; TRBD1 matches 10 bases. The V gene end was trimmed by 8 bases and the J gene end by 2 bases; junction bases not matched to a gene: 2. Germline CDR1 MDHEN, CDR2 SYDVKM. The CDR3 is 13 residues long. The CDR3 region is CASGTGVQETQYF. DNA of the CDR3: TGTGCCAGCGGGACAGGGGTTCAAGAGACCCAGTACTTC.

This clonotype was detected many times. The genes are TRBV20-1 and TRBJ2-1, with 11 bases lining up with TRBD2. CDR1 DFQATT and CDR2 SNEGSKA come from the germline V gene (reference sequence). Trimming took 3 bases from V and 5 from J; bases not matched to a gene: 9. The CDR3 runs to 16 residues. As DNA, the CDR3 is TGCAGTGCTAGGGAGCTAGCGGGGGGTATGAACAATGAGCAGTTCTTC. It is translated as CSARELAGGMNNEQFF.

This clonotype was seen a single time. This chain connects TRBV20-1 to TRBJ1-2; D gene unclear. The CDR3 totals 15 residues. From germline, CDR1 is DFQATT and CDR2 SNEGSKA (reference sequence). Trimming took 0 bases from V and 1 from J, leaving 12 bases between them. In DNA form, the CDR3 reads TGCAGTGCTAGAGATGCATCCGGATTTAACTATGGCTACACCTTC. Translation: CSARDASGFNYGYTF.

The sample holds many counts of this clonotype. The chain couples TRBV7-9 to TRBJ2-1; 8 bases are shared with TRBD1. This CDR3 comprises 14 residues. V gave up 2 bases and J gave up 9 bases; unmatched junction bases: 6. Germline V lookup: CDR1 SEHNR, CDR2 FQNEAQ (reference sequence). The CDR3 protein is CASSLRSTGVEQFF. CDR3 sequence (DNA): TGTGCCAGCAGCTTAAGGTCGACAGGGGTTGAGCAGTTCTTC.

The J gene is TRBJ1-2, the V gene TRBV4-3, with TRBD1 matching over 9 bases. Unmatched junction bases numbered 12, after V lost 0 bases and J lost 7 bases. Germline V lookup: CDR1 LGHNA, CDR2 YSLEER. The CDR3 runs to 17 residues. DNA of the CDR3: TGCGCCAGCAGCCAAGATGGAAACAGGGGGCGTTTAGGTGGCTACACCTTC. This encodes CASSQDGNRGRLGGYTF.

This clonotype came up many times. V is TRBV27 and J is TRBJ1-2; D is undetermined. CDR1 is MNHEY and CDR2 is SMNVEV in the germline V gene (reference sequence). Trimming took off 8 bases at V and 7 bases at J, with 14 bases between the two ends. The CDR3 is 12 residues long. The CDR3 is CASRKVAGGYTF. The CDR3 coding sequence is TGTGCCAGCCGCAAGGTGGCCGGTGGCTACACCTTC.

This clonotype was seen a handful of times. The chain uses TRBV12-3 or TRBV12-4 and TRBJ1-2, with 8 bases lining up with TRBD1. The CDR3 is made up of 13 amino acids. The junction had 10 bases not matched to a gene; V was cut back by 6 bases and J by 10 bases. This CDR3 reads CASRFPGQEVYTF. DNA of the CDR3: TGTGCCAGCAGATTCCCGGGACAGGAGGTCTACACCTTC.

This clonotype showed up many times. The gene calls are TRBV20-1 and TRBJ2-1; D not certain. The V and J ends lost 6 bases and 5 bases respectively, with 14 bases between them. Germline CDR1 is DFQATT and CDR2 is SNEGSKA (reference sequence). The CDR3 runs 13 residues. CDR3 amino acids: CSALSPGHNEQFF. Written as DNA, the CDR3 is TGCAGTGCCCTAAGCCCCGGGCACAATGAGCAGTTCTTC.

The chain joins TRBV12-5 to TRBJ2-3; D gene unclear. Germline-derived CDR1 and CDR2 are LGHNT and FRNRAP. The CDR3 extends over 14 amino acids. V dropped 7 bases and J dropped 0 bases, with 11 bases sitting between them. The CDR3 sequence is CASAAGSSTDTQYF. CDR3 bases: TGTGCTAGTGCCGCAGGATCTAGCACAGATACGCAGTATTTT.

This clonotype has ten or more counts. The chain combines TRBV20-1 with TRBJ1-3, with D unresolved. CDR1 DFQATT and CDR2 SNEGSKA come from the germline V gene (reference sequence). The ends were cut back, 6 bases at V and 0 bases at J, with 6 bases in the middle. The CDR3 length is 12 residues. The CDR3, as DNA: TGCAGTGCCAGAAGCTCTGGAAACACCATATATTTT. It specifies CSARSSGNTIYF.

This clonotype was detected ten times or more. The chain carries TRBV19 and TRBJ2-2; D is possibly TRBD1 (5 bases). V gave up 9 bases and J gave up 1 base, with 12 bases separating them. The CDR3 covers 14 residues. Germline V lookup: CDR1 LNHDA, CDR2 SQIVND (reference sequence). CDR3 residues: CASLRQGNTGELFF. The CDR3 coding sequence is TGTGCCAGCCTGCGGCAGGGGAACACCGGGGAGCTGTTTTTT.